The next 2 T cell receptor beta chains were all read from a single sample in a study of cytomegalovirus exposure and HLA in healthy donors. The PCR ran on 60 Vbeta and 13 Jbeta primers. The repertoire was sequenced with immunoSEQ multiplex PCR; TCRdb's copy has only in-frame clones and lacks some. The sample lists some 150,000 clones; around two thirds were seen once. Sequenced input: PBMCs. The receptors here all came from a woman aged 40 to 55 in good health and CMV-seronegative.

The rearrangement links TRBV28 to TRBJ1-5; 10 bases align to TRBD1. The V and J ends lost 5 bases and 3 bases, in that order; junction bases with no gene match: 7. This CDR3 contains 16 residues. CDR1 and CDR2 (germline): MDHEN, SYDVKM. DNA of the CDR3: TGTGCCAGCAGTACGCGGACAGGGGGAAACAATCAGCCCCAGCATTTT. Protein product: CASSTRTGGNNQPQHF.

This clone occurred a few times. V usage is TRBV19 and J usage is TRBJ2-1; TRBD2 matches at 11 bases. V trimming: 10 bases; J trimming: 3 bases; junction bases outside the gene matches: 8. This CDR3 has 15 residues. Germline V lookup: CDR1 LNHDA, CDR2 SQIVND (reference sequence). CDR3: CATTIAGGLYNEQFF. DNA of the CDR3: TGTGCCACAACAATAGCGGGGGGGCTCTACAATGAGCAGTTCTTC.